This is a list of T cell receptor beta chains from one sample in a study of technical replicates of blood from several donors. Sequencing used immunoSEQ multiplex PCR; TCRdb keeps in-frame clones, though not all of them. Of about 70,000 clones detected, roughly nine tenths appear once; the ten largest clones hold roughly 0.39%. The sample comprised T cells isolated from PBMCs. These receptors all come from a human donor in good health. Each CDR3 is given with its conserved first and last residue. A D gene is named only where the DNA matches it firmly. Only some rows state a clone size, as once, few, many or a class for expanded clones.

D,V,J,size,DNA,CDR3
-,TRBV7-3,TRBJ2-2,-,TGTGCCAGCAGCTTATCCGGGGGTGGATCCGGGGAGCTGTTTTTT,CASSLSGGGSGELFF
-,TRBV27,TRBJ1-1,-,TGTGCCAGCAGCCTGGACAGCACTGAAGCTTTCTTT,CASSLDSTEAFF
-,TRBV6-5,TRBJ2-7,-,TGTGCCAGCAGTTACGGGCAGATATACGAGCAGTACTTC,CASSYGQIYEQYF
TRBD1,TRBV27,TRBJ1-1,-,TGTGCCAGCCACAGGGGTCTGGGGACTGAAGCTTTCTTT,CASHRGLGTEAFF
-,TRBV7-9,TRBJ2-1,-,TGTGCCAGCAGTTCCGGGGAGCGGCACTACAATGAGCAGTTCTTC,CASSSGERHYNEQFF
TRBD2,TRBV4-1,TRBJ2-3,-,TGCGCCAGCAGCCAAGACCACTTAGCGGGAGGGGCAGATACGCAGTATTTT,CASSQDHLAGGADTQYF
TRBD1,TRBV2,TRBJ1-2,-,TGTGCCGGCCGACCGGGACAGGGAGTATTGAACTATGGCTACACCTTC,CAGRPGQGVLNYGYTF
TRBD1,TRBV29-1,TRBJ1-2,-,TGCAGCGTTGATGAGGGGACAGGGCCTAACTATGGCTACACCTTC,CSVDEGTGPNYGYTF
-,TRBV10-1,TRBJ1-1,-,TGCGCCAGCAGTCGCTGGGGGGTGAAGTGTTATTCAGGGTCTGAAGCTTTCTTT,CASSRWGVKCYSGSEAFF
-,TRBV28,TRBJ2-6,-,TGTGCCAGCAGTTCCCCCCCTTCTGGGGCCAACGTCCTGACTTTC,CASSSPPSGANVLTF
TRBD1,TRBV7-9,TRBJ1-1,once,TGTGCCAGCAGCCCCACAGGGGGCGAGAACATGAACACTGAAGCTTTCTTT,CASSPTGGENMNTEAFF
-,TRBV19,TRBJ2-7,-,TGTGCCAGTAGTGAGGAGGGCTACGAGCAGTACTTC,CASSEEGYEQYF
-,TRBV30,TRBJ1-2,-,TGTGCCTGGAGTCCAGGGGAAGGCTACACCTTC,CAWSPGEGYTF
-,TRBV19,TRBJ1-2,-,TGTGCCAGTAGTATAGATAAGACAGTTCTTGATGGCTACACCTTC,CASSIDKTVLDGYTF
TRBD1,TRBV29-1,TRBJ1-1,once,TGCAGCGTGTCTGGACAGGCCACTGAAGCTTTCTTT,CSVSGQATEAFF
TRBD2,TRBV11-2,TRBJ2-3,-,TGTGCCAGCTCCGGGACTAGCGGGAGCTCAGATACGCAGTATTTT,CASSGTSGSSDTQYF
-,TRBV11-2,TRBJ1-2,-,TGTGCCAGCAGCTTACCAGGGGATTGGGATGGCTACACCTTC,CASSLPGDWDGYTF
-,TRBV23-1,TRBJ1-3,-,TGCGCCAGCAGTCAACCAGGACACTCTGGAAACACCATATATTTT,CASSQPGHSGNTIYF
-,TRBV6-5,TRBJ1-2,-,TGTGCCAGCAGGGGGGCCTGGGGCTACACCTTC,CASRGAWGYTF
-,TRBV9,TRBJ1-1,-,TGTGCCAGCAGCGTAGCTACAGCTTGGAACACTGAAGCTTTCTTT,CASSVATAWNTEAFF
-,TRBV19,TRBJ1-5,-,TGTGCCAGTAGCCCAGGGGCTCAGCCCCAGCATTTT,CASSPGAQPQHF
TRBD1,TRBV11-2,TRBJ1-3,-,TGTGCCAGCAGCCGACCCGGGACAGCTGGAAACACCATATATTTT,CASSRPGTAGNTIYF
-,TRBV2,TRBJ1-4,-,TGTGCCAGCCATTTGCCACAGGGTCGGGAAAAACTGTTTTTT,CASHLPQGREKLFF
TRBD1,TRBV18,TRBJ2-7,-,TGTGCCAGCTCACCTCTGACAGGGGGCCGGGACGAGCAGTACTTC,CASSPLTGGRDEQYF
-,TRBV5-6,TRBJ2-5,-,TGTGCCAGCAGCATGGGCCACAGGGAGACCCAGTACTTC,CASSMGHRETQYF
-,TRBV7-2,TRBJ2-1,-,TGTGCCAGCAGCTTAGGAACAGGTTTGGGTGAGCAGTTCTTC,CASSLGTGLGEQFF
-,TRBV5-6,TRBJ2-1,-,TGTGCCAGCAGCTTGGTGGCAGGCAATGAGCAGTTCTTC,CASSLVAGNEQFF
TRBD1,TRBV2,TRBJ2-1,-,TGTGCCAGCTGGGACAGGGGATCCTACAATGAGCAGTTCTTC,CASWDRGSYNEQFF
TRBD1,TRBV2,TRBJ2-5,-,TGTGCCAGCAGCCAACAGGGGGCGGGGGAGACCCAGTACTTC,CASSQQGAGETQYF
-,TRBV28,TRBJ1-2,once,TGTGCCAGCAGTTTAGTGAACAGCTATGGCTACACCTTC,CASSLVNSYGYTF
TRBD1,TRBV10-3,TRBJ1-1,-,TGTGCCATCAGTACCGGGACAGCGAACACTGAAGCTTTCTTT,CAISTGTANTEAFF
-,TRBV28,TRBJ1-2,-,TGTGCCAGCAGTTTGCGACAGATCTATGGCTACACCTTC,CASSLRQIYGYTF
TRBD2,TRBV7-9,TRBJ2-7,-,TGTGCCAGCAGCTTAGGGACTAGCGGGCTGCTCTCCTACGAGCAGTACTTC,CASSLGTSGLLSYEQYF
-,TRBV7-8,TRBJ2-1,-,TGTGCCAGCAGCTTACCTACAAGAGGCAATGAGCAGTTCTTC,CASSLPTRGNEQFF
TRBD2,TRBV7-2,TRBJ2-3,-,TGTGCCAGCAGCTTAGGTCTAGCGGTTAGCACAGATACGCAGTATTTT,CASSLGLAVSTDTQYF
TRBD1,TRBV5-1,TRBJ2-5,-,TGCGCCAGCAGCCAAAGGGACAGCCAAGAGACCCAGTACTTC,CASSQRDSQETQYF
TRBD2,TRBV6-6,TRBJ2-7,-,TGTGCCAGCAGTGACACTAGCGCGGTGTCCTACGAGCAGTACTTC,CASSDTSAVSYEQYF
-,TRBV19,TRBJ2-5,-,TGTGCCAGTAGTGGAGGTAGAGCTCCCGGAGAGACCCAGTACTTC,CASSGGRAPGETQYF
-,TRBV11-2,TRBJ1-5,-,TGTGCCAGCAGCCGAGGGTCATCGCCCCAGCCCCAGCATTTT,CASSRGSSPQPQHF
TRBD1,TRBV9,TRBJ2-7,-,TGTGCCAGCAGCGTAGGGACAGGGTTCTACGAGCAGTACTTC,CASSVGTGFYEQYF
TRBD2,TRBV5-4,TRBJ2-7,-,TGTGCCAGCAGCAGCCCTAGCGGGAGGGCCAGGGGGGACGAGCAGTACTTC,CASSSPSGRARGDEQYF
-,TRBV5-1,TRBJ2-7,-,TGCGCCAGCAGCTGGGACATCGACTCCTACGAGCAGTACTTC,CASSWDIDSYEQYF
-,TRBV19,TRBJ2-3,-,TGTGCCAGTAGTCCCCAGGGGCTAGCGGCGGATACGCAGTATTTT,CASSPQGLAADTQYF
-,TRBV2,TRBJ2-5,-,TGTGCCAGCAGTGACATTGTGGGGGGTGGGGAGACCCAGTACTTC,CASSDIVGGGETQYF
-,TRBV4-2,TRBJ2-5,-,TGTGCCAGCAGCCTCTTTGGACTCCAAGAGACCCAGTACTTC,CASSLFGLQETQYF
TRBD2,TRBV7-2,TRBJ2-5,-,TGTGCCAGCAGCCCGGGGACTAGATTAGAGACCCAGTACTTC,CASSPGTRLETQYF
TRBD1,TRBV5-1,TRBJ1-5,-,TGCGCCAGCAGCTTGGACGGGACAGGGAACAATCAGCCCCAGCATTTT,CASSLDGTGNNQPQHF
TRBD2,TRBV7-2,TRBJ2-7,-,TGTGCCAGCAGCTCGACTAGCGGGCCCTACGAGCAGTACTTC,CASSSTSGPYEQYF
-,TRBV5-1,TRBJ2-1,-,TGCGCCAGCAGCTTGGCTTACAATGAGCAGTTCTTC,CASSLAYNEQFF
-,TRBV28,TRBJ2-2,-,TGTGCCAGCAGGGTTCCTACAGGTGGCGGGGAGCTGTTTTTT,CASRVPTGGGELFF
-,TRBV12-5,TRBJ2-2,-,TGTGCTAGTGGATACTCCCTTGGGGGCGGCACCGGGGAGCTGTTTTTT,CASGYSLGGGTGELFF
TRBD1,TRBV5-4,TRBJ2-7,-,TGTGCCAGCAGACGGACAGGGGCCGTCTACGAGCAGTACTTC,CASRRTGAVYEQYF
-,TRBV12-5,TRBJ2-5,-,TGTGCTAGTGGTTTGGGTGACAGGCGAGCAGAGACCCAGTACTTC,CASGLGDRRAETQYF
-,TRBV29-1,TRBJ2-2,-,TGCAGCGTTGACCAGGGGAACACCGGGGAGCTGTTTTTT,CSVDQGNTGELFF